This T cell receptor (beta chain) came from a study of shared clonotypes between healthy human individuals. Findings of the study overall: Depth was large, yet rarefaction showed that sorted-subset sequencing was incomplete. Generation probabilities were higher for clonotypes shared across all four sorted-subset donors than for unshared ones.

This clone was recorded a few times. Its specificity is unknown. Original processing methods: Filtering differed since immunoSEQ provided only junctions, with no quality scores. Assay used: immunoSEQ multiplex PCR; TCRdb lists only in-frame clones, some missing. Clone size and the V and J calls come from that table; the DNA yielded D and trimming. The sample includes about 2.5 million clones, about 90% of them seen just once. The CDR3 extends over 13 amino acids. In germline, CDR1 is MNHEY, CDR2 SVGAGI. Trimming shortened V by 6 bases and J by 4 bases, and 12 bases separated the two germline ends. Input material: naive CD4+ T cells from PBMCs. Specified subset: CD45RA+ positively selected. The genes are TRBV6-5 and TRBJ1-1; no reliable D call. The source of this sequence is a man aged 18 to 35 in good health. Some clones in this sample may be carry-over from other donors' samples. Here the CDR3 DNA reads TGTGCCAGCAGGCTGGGCCGACTCACTGAAGCTTTCTTT. It codes for CASRLGRLTEAFF.